This is a list of T cell receptor beta chains from one sample in a study of blood T cell repertoires in COVID-19. The method was immunoSEQ multiplex PCR; TCRdb's version includes in-frame clones alone and lacks a portion of them. Here the sample spans about 130,000 clones, roughly four fifths being singletons. The sequencing input was PBMCs or T cells enriched from blood (not recorded which). These receptors all stem from a man under 40 who had recovered from COVID-19. Each CDR3 is given with its conserved first and last residue. A D gene is named only where the DNA matches it firmly. Expanded clones get a size class; other rows say once, few or many, or leave the size out.

d_call | j_call | clone_size | v_call | cdr3_aa | cdr3_nt
. | TRBJ1-1 | . | TRBV28 | CASSYTENTEAFF | TGTGCCAGCAGTTACACAGAGAACACTGAAGCTTTCTTT
TRBD1 | TRBJ2-7 | . | TRBV4-1 | CASSQETGTGGGEQYF | TGCGCCAGCAGCCAAGAGACTGGGACAGGGGGTGGCGAGCAGTACTTC
. | TRBJ1-2 | . | TRBV6-5 | CASSYATGSGYTF | TGTGCCAGCAGTTACGCAACAGGGTCTGGCTACACCTTC
TRBD2 | TRBJ2-2 | once | TRBV2 | CASTGGRALGELFF | TGTGCCAGCACTGGCGGGAGGGCCCTCGGGGAGCTGTTTTTT
TRBD1 | TRBJ2-7 | . | TRBV7-2 | CASSLMGQGFNEQYF | TGTGCCAGCAGCTTAATGGGACAGGGATTCAACGAGCAGTACTTC
. | TRBJ2-3 | . | TRBV9 | CASSSLDRTDTQYF | TGTGCCAGCAGCTCCCTAGATCGCACAGATACGCAGTATTTT
TRBD2 | TRBJ2-1 | once | TRBV10-3 | CAISESWEGHGNEQFF | TGTGCCATCAGTGAGTCCTGGGAGGGCCACGGCAATGAGCAGTTCTTC
. | TRBJ1-3 | few | TRBV28 | CASSLGPRVPTIYF | TGTGCCAGCAGTTTAGGACCGAGGGTACCCACCATATATTTT
. | TRBJ2-1 | . | TRBV12-3/TRBV12-4 | CASSFGFRDEQFF | TGTGCCAGCAGTTTTGGGTTTCGGGATGAGCAGTTCTTC
TRBD1 | TRBJ1-5 | . | TRBV2 | CASSSNTGGPGNQPQHF | TGTGCCAGCAGTTCTAATACAGGGGGACCCGGGAATCAGCCCCAGCATTTT
. | TRBJ1-2 | . | TRBV4-1 | CASSQEGTANYGYTF | TGCGCCAGCAGCCAAGAGGGGACTGCTAACTATGGCTACACCTTC
. | TRBJ2-2 | . | TRBV5-6 | CASSSGQRTGELFF | TGTGCCAGCAGCTCAGGACAAAGAACCGGGGAGCTGTTTTTT
TRBD1 | TRBJ2-7 | . | TRBV7-9 | CASSQTDREFYEQYF | TGTGCCAGCAGCCAAACGGACAGGGAGTTCTACGAGCAGTACTTC
. | TRBJ1-4 | once | TRBV3-1/TRBV3-2 | CASSQKGGASEKLFF | TGTGCCAGCAGCCAAAAAGGTGGGGCGAGTGAAAAACTGTTTTTT
TRBD1 | TRBJ1-1 | . | TRBV19 | CASSAGRGQTEAFF | TGTGCCAGTAGTGCTGGCAGGGGGCAGACTGAAGCTTTCTTT
TRBD2 | TRBJ2-2 | . | TRBV30 | CAWSRTSGAHIGELFF | TGTGCCTGGAGCCGTACTAGCGGGGCTCACATTGGGGAGCTGTTTTTT
. | TRBJ1-2 | . | TRBV9 | CASSALGQPYGYTF | TGTGCCAGCAGCGCGCTCGGACAGCCTTACGGCTACACCTTC
. | TRBJ2-7 | . | TRBV6-5 | CASSLLSSYEQYF | TGTGCCAGCAGTTTGCTGAGCTCCTACGAGCAGTACTTC
TRBD1 | TRBJ2-2 | . | TRBV2 | CASKVNRGGTGELFF | TGTGCCAGCAAGGTGAACAGGGGTGGCACCGGGGAGCTGTTTTTT
. | TRBJ2-1 | . | TRBV18 | CASSYGSSYNEQFF | TGTGCCAGCTCTTACGGGAGCTCCTACAATGAGCAGTTCTTC
. | TRBJ1-4 | . | TRBV27 | CASSLSAYRGSGGEKLFF | TGTGCCAGCAGTTTATCAGCCTATAGGGGCTCCGGCGGTGAAAAACTGTTTTTT
TRBD2 | TRBJ2-5 | . | TRBV10-3 | CAISAYLAGEETQYF | TGTGCCATCAGTGCTTACCTAGCGGGAGAAGAGACCCAGTACTTC
. | TRBJ1-5 | few | TRBV5-4 | CASSLDGEQPQHF | TGTGCCAGCAGCTTGGATGGGGAGCAGCCCCAGCATTTT
TRBD1 | TRBJ2-2 | . | TRBV5-1 | CASRAAGQGVSGELFF | TGCGCCAGCAGAGCAGCGGGACAGGGGGTCTCCGGGGAGCTGTTTTTT
TRBD2 | TRBJ2-3 | . | TRBV7-3 | CASSLNLGLAGDTQYF | TGTGCCAGCAGCTTAAATCTGGGGCTAGCGGGAGATACGCAGTATTTT
. | TRBJ2-6 | . | TRBV2 | CASRLSGANVLTF | TGTGCCAGCAGGTTGAGTGGGGCCAACGTCCTGACTTTC
. | TRBJ2-3 | . | TRBV6-2/TRBV6-3 | CASSLRQVSDTQYF | TGTGCCAGCAGTCTCCGACAGGTTTCGGATACGCAGTATTTT
TRBD2 | TRBJ2-3 | once | TRBV19 | CASSMGSGSLGADTQYF | TGTGCCAGTAGTATGGGGAGCGGGAGCCTTGGGGCAGATACGCAGTATTTT
TRBD1 | TRBJ1-4 | . | TRBV27 | CASRPTGGNEKLFF | TGTGCCAGCAGGCCCACAGGGGGCAATGAAAAACTGTTTTTT
. | TRBJ2-7 | . | TRBV7-9 | CASSLAPNYEQYF | TGTGCCAGCAGCTTAGCTCCCAACTACGAGCAGTACTTC
TRBD1 | TRBJ2-1 | . | TRBV6-6 | CASTERQGRHEQFF | TGTGCCAGCACCGAAAGACAGGGGCGGCATGAGCAGTTCTTC
. | TRBJ1-1 | . | TRBV13 | CASAEGIGGSEAFF | TGTGCCAGTGCAGAGGGAATAGGGGGATCTGAAGCTTTCTTT
. | TRBJ1-4 | . | TRBV28 | CASSRGQFNEKLFF | TGTGCCAGCAGCCGTGGACAGTTCAATGAAAAACTGTTTTTT
TRBD2 | TRBJ2-2 | once | TRBV12-3/TRBV12-4 | CASSLGDYLIF | TGTGCCAGCAGTTTGGGGGACTACCTGATTTTT
. | TRBJ1-1 | . | TRBV7-9 | CASSFGGVTEAFF | TGTGCCAGCAGCTTTGGAGGGGTCACTGAAGCTTTCTTT
. | TRBJ1-3 | . | TRBV5-1 | CASSLRGNGNTIYF | TGCGCCAGCAGCCTTCGGGGGAACGGAAACACCATATATTTT
TRBD1 | TRBJ1-1 | . | TRBV6-5 | CASSYSRTGGTEAFF | TGTGCCAGCAGTTACTCGAGGACAGGGGGCACTGAAGCTTTCTTT
TRBD1 | TRBJ1-1 | . | TRBV19 | CASDAGGLRTEAFF | TGTGCCAGTGATGCAGGGGGCCTGAGGACTGAAGCTTTCTTT
. | TRBJ1-3 | . | TRBV5-4 | CASSGGLTSGNTIYF | TGTGCCAGCAGCGGCGGGTTGACCTCGGGAAACACCATATATTTT
. | TRBJ1-1 | . | TRBV19 | CASSRGTNTEAFF | TGTGCCAGTAGTAGGGGCACGAACACTGAAGCTTTCTTT
TRBD2 | TRBJ2-2 | . | TRBV10-3 | CASVAGGYTGELFF | TGTGCCTCCGTAGCGGGGGGGTACACCGGGGAGCTGTTTTTT
. | TRBJ1-2 | . | TRBV19 | CASKNGESYTF | TGTGCCAGTAAAAACGGTGAGAGCTACACCTTC
TRBD2 | TRBJ2-3 | . | TRBV2 | CASSEALPSGGGTQYF | TGTGCCAGCAGTGAAGCGCTTCCTAGCGGGGGAGGTACGCAGTATTTT
. | TRBJ1-6 | . | TRBV11-2 | CASSLEWAGLPPLHF | TGTGCCAGCAGCTTAGAGTGGGCAGGGCTACCACCCCTCCACTTT
TRBD1 | TRBJ1-2 | . | TRBV19 | CASSIPGQVGGYTF | TGTGCCAGTAGTATCCCCGGACAGGTCGGTGGCTACACCTTC
. | TRBJ1-5 | . | TRBV15 | CATSRVLRLGNQPQHF | TGTGCCACCAGCAGAGTTCTGAGGCTGGGCAATCAGCCCCAGCATTTT
. | TRBJ1-1 | . | TRBV29-1 | CSVAGRGTEAFF | TGCAGCGTTGCGGGGAGAGGGACTGAAGCTTTCTTT
. | TRBJ2-7 | . | TRBV3-1/TRBV3-2 | CASSQATGTPYGQYF | TGTGCCAGCAGCCAAGCCACCGGGACACCCTACGGGCAGTACTTC
. | TRBJ1-2 | . | TRBV29-1 | CSVTDPGVGGYTF | TGCAGCGTTACCGACCCCGGGGTGGGAGGCTACACCTTC
. | TRBJ2-3 | once | TRBV9 | CASSVSLTDTQYF | TGTGCCAGCAGCGTTTCACTGACAGATACGCAGTATTTT
TRBD2 | TRBJ2-7 | . | TRBV3-1/TRBV3-2 | CASSHPGLAEMVWQYF | TGTGCCAGCAGCCATCCCGGACTAGCGGAGATGGTTTGGCAGTACTTC
. | TRBJ1-2 | . | TRBV29-1 | CSVVAGIYGYTF | TGCAGCGTTGTTGCGGGGATATATGGCTACACCTTC
. | TRBJ1-5 | . | TRBV7-9 | CASSSDNSNQPQHF | TGTGCCAGCAGTTCGGACAATAGCAATCAGCCCCAGCATTTT
TRBD2 | TRBJ2-7 | . | TRBV28 | CASSFRGGGNYEQYF | TGTGCCAGCAGTTTTCGGGGCGGGGGAAACTACGAGCAGTACTTC
. | TRBJ1-1 | . | TRBV5-1 | CASSSGQNTEAFF | TGCGCCAGCAGTTCCGGACAGAACACTGAAGCTTTCTTT
. | TRBJ1-1 | . | TRBV25-1 | CASSREHLNTEAFF | TGTGCCAGCAGTCGGGAACACCTGAACACTGAAGCTTTCTTT
TRBD1 | TRBJ1-1 | . | TRBV19 | CASSKQGAGNTEAFF | TGTGCCAGTAGTAAACAGGGGGCCGGGAACACTGAAGCTTTCTTT